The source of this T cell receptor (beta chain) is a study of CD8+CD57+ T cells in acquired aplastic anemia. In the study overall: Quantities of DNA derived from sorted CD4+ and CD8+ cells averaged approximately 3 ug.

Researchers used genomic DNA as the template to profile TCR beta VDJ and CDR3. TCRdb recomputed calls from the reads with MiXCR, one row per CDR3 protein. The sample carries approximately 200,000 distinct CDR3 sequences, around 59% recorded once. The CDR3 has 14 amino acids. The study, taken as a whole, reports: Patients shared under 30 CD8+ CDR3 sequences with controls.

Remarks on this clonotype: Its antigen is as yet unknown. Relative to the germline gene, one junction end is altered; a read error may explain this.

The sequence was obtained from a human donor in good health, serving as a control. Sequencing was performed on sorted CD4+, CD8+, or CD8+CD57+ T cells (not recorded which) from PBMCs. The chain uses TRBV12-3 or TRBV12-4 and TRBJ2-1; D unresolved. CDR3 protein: CVSSQRRSYNEQFF. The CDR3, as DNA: TGTGTCAGCAGCCAAAGACGGTCCTACAATGAGCAGTTCTTC.